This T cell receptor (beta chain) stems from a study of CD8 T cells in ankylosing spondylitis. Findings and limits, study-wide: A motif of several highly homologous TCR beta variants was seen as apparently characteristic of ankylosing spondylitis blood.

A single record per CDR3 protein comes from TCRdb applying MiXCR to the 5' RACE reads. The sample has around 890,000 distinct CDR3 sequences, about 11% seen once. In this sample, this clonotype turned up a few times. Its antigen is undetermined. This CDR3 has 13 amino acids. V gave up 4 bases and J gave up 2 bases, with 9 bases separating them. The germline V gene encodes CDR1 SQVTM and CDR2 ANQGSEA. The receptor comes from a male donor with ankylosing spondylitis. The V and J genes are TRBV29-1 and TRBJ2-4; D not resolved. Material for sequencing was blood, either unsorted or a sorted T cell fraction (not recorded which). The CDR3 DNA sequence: TGCAGCGTTGCTCTCCTGACCAAAAACATTCAGTACTTC. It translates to CSVALLTKNIQYF.